The 23 T cell receptor beta chains below were found in one sample sequenced in a study of T cells after yellow fever vaccination. From the 5' RACE reads, TCRdb called clonotypes with MiXCR, one entry per CDR3 protein. The table lists under 40,000 distinct CDR3 sequences, less than 8.5% of them singletons. The sample here was PBMCs, either bulk or a sorted T-cell subset (CD4+, CD8+, memory, or dextramer-sorted; not recorded which), taken on the day of the first yellow fever vaccination. All receptors come from a man in his late teens or twenties who received the YFV17D yellow fever vaccine.

This clonotype was found many times. CDR3 residues: CASIKSGPKGYTF. Here the CDR3 DNA reads TGTGCCAGCATCAAGTCGGGACCCAAAGGCTACACCTTC. V usage is TRBV6-5 and J usage is TRBJ1-2, with D maybe TRBD1 (5 bases). The V and J ends lost 7 bases and 8 bases respectively, with 17 bases between them. The CDR3 is 13 amino acids. Looked up from germline, CDR1 is MNHEY and CDR2 is SVGAGI.

This clonotype was counted a few times. The rearrangement joins TRBV19 to TRBJ1-5; a possible D gene is TRBD1 (6 bases). Germline CDR1 reads LNHDA; CDR2 reads SQIVND (reference sequence). Trimming removed 3 bases at V and 1 base at J, with 19 bases between. The CDR3 totals 18 residues. CDR3: CASSIRVAQGRSNQPQHF. As DNA, the CDR3 is TGTGCCAGTAGTATTCGGGTTGCACAGGGTCGCAGCAATCAGCCCCAGCATTTT.

Many counts were recorded for this clonotype. Written as DNA, the CDR3 is TGCAGTGCTGTTCCCGGGACAGGGATCACCGGGGAGCTGTTTTTT. Residues: CSAVPGTGITGELFF. V is TRBV20-1 and J is TRBJ2-2; TRBD1 aligns across 9 bases. V lost 5 bases to trimming and J lost 4 bases; unmatched junction nucleotides: 8. The length of the CDR3 is 15 residues. Germline V gene lookup returns CDR1 DFQATT and CDR2 SNEGSKA (reference sequence).

This clonotype has ten or more counts. The V gene is TRBV5-1, the J gene TRBJ2-3, with D maybe TRBD1 (6 bases). The V and J ends lost 2 bases and 6 bases respectively, with 13 bases between them. Germline V CDR1 and CDR2: SGHRS, YFSETQ. The CDR3 contains 14 residues. CDR3 sequence reads: CASSLNGQGDTQYF. CDR3 bases: TGCGCCAGCAGCTTAAACGGCCAGGGGGATACGCAGTATTTT.

This clonotype has a count of ten or more. The chain joins TRBV4-1 to TRBJ1-2; 7 bases map to TRBD1. There are 16 residues in the CDR3. V lost 3 bases, J lost 4 bases, and 11 bases stayed unmatched. The germline CDR1 and CDR2 sequences are MGHRA and YSYEKL. Here the CDR3 DNA reads TGCGCCAGCAGCCATTTGGCGCAGGGGGATCGCTATGGCTACACCTTC. Its translation is CASSHLAQGDRYGYTF.

This clonotype was detected many times. The V and J genes are TRBV6-2 or TRBV6-3 and TRBJ2-7, with 12 bases aligning to TRBD2. The V gene's germline CDR1 is MNHEY and CDR2 SVGEGT. The V and J ends lost 4 bases and 4 bases, in that order; junction bases with no gene match: 5. The CDR3 is 15 amino acids. CDR3 region: CASSSGLAGPYEQYF. The CDR3 nucleotides read TGTGCCAGCAGTTCCGGACTAGCGGGGCCTTACGAGCAGTACTTC.

This clonotype was observed at least ten times. The V call is TRBV4-1, the J call TRBJ2-6; 7 bases match TRBD2. The CDR3 consists of 17 residues. CDR1 is MGHRA, CDR2 YSYEKL, per germline. V lost 4 bases to trimming and J lost 2 bases; unmatched junction nucleotides: 8. The chain's CDR3 is CASSRAGVITGANVLTF. The CDR3 DNA reads TGCGCCAGCAGCCGGGCGGGGGTAATCACTGGGGCCAACGTCCTGACTTTC.

This clonotype appeared many times. This chain links TRBV5-1 with TRBJ2-3; 11 bases align to TRBD2. There are 16 residues in the CDR3. J lost 2 bases, V lost 4 bases, and 6 bases had no gene match. From germline, CDR1 is SGHRS and CDR2 YFSETQ. CDR3 DNA sequence: TGCGCCAGCAGCGACAATAGCGGGGGGGTCACAGATACGCAGTATTTT. Amino acid sequence: CASSDNSGGVTDTQYF.

This clonotype was counted at least ten times. This chain uses TRBV28 with TRBJ2-6; D is unclear. This CDR3 region has 17 residues. Deletions cut 8 bases from V and 0 bases from J, with 17 bases between. Germline CDR1 MDHEN, CDR2 SYDVKM. This CDR3 is CASDSKGFRSGANVLTF. In nucleotides, the CDR3 is TGTGCCAGCGATAGTAAGGGTTTCCGCTCTGGGGCCAACGTCCTGACTTTC.

Relative to its sample, this clonotype is medium-sized. The V and J genes are TRBV6-2 or TRBV6-3 and TRBJ2-7; 11 nucleotides align to TRBD1. The CDR3 spans 15 residues. V lost 0 bases to trimming and J lost 3 bases; unmatched junction nucleotides: 1. Per germline, CDR1 MNHEY and CDR2 SVGEGT. The CDR3 DNA reads as TGTGCCAGCAGTTACTCCGGGACAGGGGGCTACGAGCAGTACGTC. Translated, it gives CASSYSGTGGYEQYV.

A word on this clonotype: This may arise from a read error, as a much more abundant clone is one base away. The chain joins TRBV10-2 to TRBJ1-2, with unresolved D. The CDR3 totals 12 residues. Germline CDR1 and CDR2: WSHSY and SAAADI. This CDR3 is CANSTGAYGYTF. As DNA, the CDR3 is TGCGCCAACAGTACGGGAGCCTATGGCTACACCTTC.

This clonotype was observed many times. The rearrangement joins TRBV4-3 to TRBJ2-3, with D uncertain. Trimming removed 0 bases at V and 3 bases at J, with 10 bases between. CDR1 is LGHNA and CDR2 is YSLEER in the germline V gene. CDR3 length: 15 residues. As DNA, the CDR3 is TGCGCCAGCAGCCAAGATCAGGCGGCAACAGATACGCAGTATTTT. It translates to CASSQDQAATDTQYF.

This clonotype was detected a few times. V is TRBV9 and J is TRBJ2-3, with D hard to call. Trimming removed 3 bases at V and 0 bases at J, with 11 bases between. The V gene's germline CDR1 is SGDLS and CDR2 YYNGEE. This CDR3 has 15 residues. The CDR3: CASSAKDPSTDTQYF. The DNA for the CDR3 is TGTGCCAGCAGCGCGAAGGACCCTAGCACAGATACGCAGTATTTT.

In its sample, this clonotype was seen many times. The V call is TRBV20-1, the J call TRBJ2-5, with 8 bases matching TRBD1. The CDR3 runs 15 residues. Germline trimming cut 3 bases from V and 4 bases from J; bases unmatched to any gene: 10. CDR1 DFQATT and CDR2 SNEGSKA come from the germline V gene (reference sequence). CDR3 sequence: CSASGQGAGRETQYF. The CDR3 nucleotides are TGCAGTGCTAGCGGGCAGGGGGCCGGTCGAGAGACCCAGTACTTC.

The sample holds many counts of this clonotype. The chain couples TRBV24-1 to TRBJ2-5; the D is unclear. CDR1 and CDR2 from the germline V gene are KGHDR and SFDVKD. Trimming shortened V by 7 bases and J by 3 bases, and 5 bases separated the two germline ends. The CDR3 consists of 11 residues. The CDR3 coding sequence is TGTGCCACCAGCCGAAAAGAGACCCAGTACTTC. Residues: CATSRKETQYF.

Note on this clonotype: A much bigger clone sits one base away, suggesting this may be a read error. This chain joins TRBV7-6 and TRBJ2-1; D tentatively reads TRBD1 or TRBD2 (6 bases each). Trimming shortened V by 5 bases and J by 8 bases, and 13 bases separated the two germline ends. CDR3 length: 13 amino acids. Germline CDR1 and CDR2: SGHVS and FNYEAQ. The CDR3 DNA follows: TGTGCCAGCAGCATACCCGGGGGCGATGAGCAGTTCTTC. The encoded protein is CASSIPGGDEQFF.

In its sample, this clonotype was seen many times. This sequence joins TRBV13 and TRBJ2-7, with 10 bases fitting TRBD1. The CDR3 totals 14 residues. Losses at the gene ends were 5 bases for V and 4 bases for J; bases not matched to a gene: 5. CDR1 and CDR2 from the germline V gene are PRHDT and FYEKMQ (reference sequence). The CDR3 region has the DNA TGTGCCAGCAGCCGCCGGGACAGGGGATACGAGCAGTACTTC. This codes for CASSRRDRGYEQYF.

This clonotype showed up just a few times. The chain employs TRBV6-1 and TRBJ1-2; D is undetermined. The V gene lost 4 bases and the J gene lost 4 bases, with 13 bases spanning the gap. The CDR3 length is 14 residues. Per germline, CDR1 MNHNS and CDR2 SASEGT. DNA of the CDR3: TGTGCCAGCAGTGGGCGAAGGGCCAGCTATGGCTACACCTTC. Translated, it gives CASSGRRASYGYTF.

Ten or more counts support this clonotype. The chain has TRBV5-5 and TRBJ1-4, with 10 bases fitting TRBD1. V shed 1 base, J shed 9 bases, and the junction held 6 bases outside the gene matches. The germline V gene has CDR1 SGHKS and CDR2 YYEKEE (reference sequence). The CDR3 runs to 15 residues. CDR3 sequence: CASSLTGQGVQKLFF. The CDR3 coding sequence is TGTGCCAGCAGCTTGACAGGACAGGGGGTCCAAAAACTGTTTTTT.

This clonotype was observed at least ten times. The chain couples TRBV7-3 to TRBJ1-1; D is ambiguous. In germline, CDR1 is SGHTA, CDR2 FQGTGA. The V end lost 7 bases, the J end lost 1 base, and 10 bases lay between the germline ends. This CDR3 has 13 amino acids. CDR3 sequence: CASKERANTEAFF. CDR3 sequence (DNA): TGTGCCAGCAAGGAACGCGCGAACACTGAAGCTTTCTTT.

At least ten counts were recorded for this clonotype. The chain carries TRBV20-1 and TRBJ1-1; possibly TRBD1 for D (5 bases). Germline V gene lookup returns CDR1 DFQATT and CDR2 SNEGSKA (reference sequence). The V and J ends lost 5 bases and 3 bases respectively, with 10 bases between them. The length of the CDR3 is 12 residues. The CDR3 loop is CSAAQVDTEAFF. In nucleotides, the CDR3 is TGCAGTGCTGCACAGGTAGACACTGAAGCTTTCTTT.

This clonotype is classed as medium-sized (0.01 to 0.1%). The chain carries TRBV20-1 and TRBJ2-1; D uncertain. CDR1 DFQATT and CDR2 SNEGSKA come from the germline V gene (reference sequence). Between the trimmed V and J ends, which lost 0 bases and 0 bases, there was a span of 9 bases. The CDR3 consists of 15 residues. The CDR3 loop reads CSARDLTTSYNEQFF. The CDR3 bases are TGCAGTGCTAGAGATTTGACCACCTCCTACAATGAGCAGTTCTTC.

This clonotype was counted at least ten times. The gene calls are TRBV5-1 and TRBJ2-1; TRBD2 agrees at 10 bases. The V and J ends lost 2 bases and 6 bases, in that order; junction bases with no gene match: 8. The V gene's germline CDR1 is SGHRS and CDR2 YFSETQ. The length of the CDR3 is 16 residues. The CDR3 coding sequence is TGCGCCAGCAGCTTCTCTCTAGCGGGGGAGATCAATGAGCAGTTCTTC. Its translation: CASSFSLAGEINEQFF.